Described below is a single T cell receptor (beta chain) sequence and its context. The data stem from a study of blood T cell repertoires in COVID-19. As for the study in general: Spain, Italy and the United States supplied samples that represented acute and convalescent COVID-19. T cells, B-cell-depleted T cells, or PBMCs supplied cDNA or gDNA.

Authors' data handling: Using reference gene primer amplification, nucleated cell counts were estimated. Produced via immunoSEQ multiplex PCR; TCRdb's table is partial and in-frame only. The V and J calls and the clone size are those of that table, but D and trimming were determined from the DNA. The data show about 210,000 clones, about 87% seen once. CDR3 length equals 15 residues. Germline V lookup: CDR1 LGHDT, CDR2 YNNKEL (reference sequence). Unmatched junction bases numbered 4, after V lost 0 bases and J lost 7 bases. The chain is built from TRBV3-1 (or the pseudogene TRBV3-2) and TRBJ2-3; TRBD2 matches at 10 bases. The sample was peripheral blood. The receptor's source is a man in his 70s with acute or convalescent COVID-19. CDR3 protein: CASSQDGAGGNTQYF. CDR3 sequence (DNA): TGTGCCAGCAGCCAAGATGGAGCGGGAGGGAATACGCAGTATTTT.